This T cell receptor (beta chain) was captured in a study of T cell responses to AZD1222 COVID-19 vaccine. Repertoires were generated with immunoSEQ multiplex PCR, while TCRdb's copy carries only in-frame clones and drops some. Among about 96,000 clones listed, nearly 90% were seen once. This CDR3 is 15 amino acids long. Trimming cost V 4 bases and J 0 bases, with 12 bases left between them. Germline V gene lookup returns CDR1 MGHRA and CDR2 YSYEKL. Sequences were derived from peripheral blood, sampled on day 0 of AZD1222 vaccination. The chain couples TRBV4-1 to TRBJ1-1; D is perhaps TRBD1 (5 bases). This TCR was recovered from an adult in good health. The CDR3, as DNA: TGCGCCAGCAGCCCTGGGGCAGGTATGAACACTGAAGCTTTCTTT. Translated, it gives CASSPGAGMNTEAFF.